A single T cell receptor (beta chain) is shown here with its context. Assay: immunoSEQ multiplex PCR; the TCRdb copy retains only in-frame clones and omits some. The data show more than 95,000 clones, approximately 90% seen once. The sample comes from a study of blood T cell repertoires in COVID-19. Germline assignment: CDR1 WSHSY and CDR2 SAAADI. This CDR3 has 17 residues. Losses at the gene ends were 7 bases for V and 5 bases for J; bases not matched to a gene: 12. The sample comprised peripheral blood. This receptor was obtained from a man in his fifties or sixties with acute or convalescent COVID-19. This chain uses TRBV10-2 with TRBJ2-1; TRBD2 aligns across 12 bases. CDR3 DNA: TGCGCCAGCATCGAGGGTTCTAGCGGGGGGGCGGACAATGAGCAGTTCTTC. Translated: CASIEGSSGGADNEQFF.